What follows are 24 T cell receptor beta chains derived from one specimen sequenced in a study of read filtering for tumor transcriptome and immune sequencing. From 350 to 500 ng of RNA, a library with molecular barcoded alpha/delta and beta/gamma adaptors was made. TCRdb reprocessed the reads with MiXCR, giving one entry per CDR3 protein. The sample comprises approximately 38,000 distinct CDR3 sequences, around 13% of which are singletons, and 25% to 30% rests with the top ten. The sequenced sample consisted of a population of CD138-negative cells sorted from bone marrow. The receptors shown here come from a donor over 35 with multiple myeloma.

This clonotype appeared many times. The rearrangement uses TRBV5-1 and TRBJ2-7, with 12 bases identical to TRBD2. The CDR3 runs 18 residues. The V gene end was trimmed by 4 bases and the J gene end by 4 bases; junction bases not matched to a gene: 15. Germline-derived CDR1 and CDR2 are SGHRS and YFSETQ. This CDR3 is CASSGLLAGGSMRYEQYF. The CDR3, as DNA: TGCGCCAGCAGCGGCTTACTAGCGGGAGGCTCCATGAGGTACGAGCAGTACTTC.

This clonotype was found many times. V is TRBV20-1 and J is TRBJ2-2, with D maybe TRBD1 (6 bases). CDR3 length equals 14 residues. Germline V gene lookup returns CDR1 DFQATT and CDR2 SNEGSKA (reference sequence). V lost 3 bases, J lost 1 base, and 9 bases lay in between. The CDR3 spells CSASKTGNTGELFF. DNA for the CDR3: TGCAGTGCTAGCAAGACAGGGAACACCGGGGAGCTGTTTTTT.

In this sample, this clonotype turned up many times. The J gene is TRBJ2-1, the V gene TRBV20-1, with 12 bases identical to TRBD2. The CDR3 is 15 amino acids. Trimming took 1 base from V and 6 from J; bases not matched to a gene: 4. Germline lookup yields CDR1 DFQATT and CDR2 SNEGSKA (reference sequence). The CDR3 sequence is CSARGTSGTGNEQFF. The CDR3 DNA follows: TGCAGTGCTAGAGGGACTAGCGGGACTGGCAATGAGCAGTTCTTC.

This chain uses TRBV2 with TRBJ2-5; possibly TRBD1 or TRBD2 for D (5 bases each). Trimming pared 6 bases from V and 5 bases from J, leaving 13 bases between. The germline CDR1 and CDR2 sequences are SNHLY and FYNNEI. The CDR3 contains 13 residues. The CDR3 sequence: CASRGTLGETQYF. DNA of the CDR3: TGTGCCAGCAGGGGGACCCTGGGGGAGACCCAGTACTTC.

This clonotype was recorded at least ten times. The chain couples TRBV12-3 or TRBV12-4 to TRBJ1-2; D remains unclear. CDR3 length: 11 residues. Trimming cost V 3 bases and J 7 bases, with 6 bases left between them. The CDR3 region has the DNA TGTGCCAGCAGTTTCGGTCCTGGCTACACCTTC. This encodes CASSFGPGYTF.

This chain links TRBV7-9 with TRBJ2-5; 9 nucleotides line up with TRBD2. This CDR3 comprises 12 residues. Trimming at V came to 5 bases and at J to 7 bases, leaving 2 bases not matched to a gene. In germline, CDR1 is SEHNR, CDR2 FQNEAQ (reference sequence). The DNA of the CDR3 is TGTGCCAGCAGCCGGACTAGCGTGACCCAGTACTTC. Residues: CASSRTSVTQYF.

This clonotype was counted ten times or more. The chain combines TRBV7-9 with TRBJ2-7, with TRBD2 matching 7 bases. V gave up 5 bases and J gave up 5 bases; unmatched junction bases: 12. This CDR3 comprises 15 residues. The V gene's germline CDR1 is SEHNR and CDR2 FQNEAQ (reference sequence). CDR3 protein: CASSTPRGGSNEQYF. CDR3 nucleotides: TGTGCCAGCAGCACGCCGCGGGGCGGGAGCAACGAGCAGTACTTC.

This clonotype was found many times. This chain links TRBV5-1 with TRBJ1-2; D gene unclear. The CDR3 loop spans 13 amino acids. V lost 2 bases and J lost 2, with 7 bases in between. Germline V gene data show CDR1 as SGHRS and CDR2 as YFSETQ. The CDR3 DNA follows: TGCGCCAGCAGCTTTACTTACAACTATGGCTACACCTTC. Translating gives CASSFTYNYGYTF.

This clonotype was detected many times. The CDR3 here is CASSSPRGGRATDTQYF. The DNA of the CDR3 is TGTGCCAGCAGCTCCCCCAGGGGAGGGAGGGCCACAGATACGCAGTATTTT. V gene TRBV7-2 combines with J gene TRBJ2-3; a possible D gene is TRBD2 (7 bases). V was trimmed by 4 bases and J by 2 bases, leaving 19 bases between them. The CDR3 runs to 17 residues. Germline assignment: CDR1 SGHTA and CDR2 FQGNSA.

This clonotype occurred a few times. A much larger clone lies one base from this, so it may be a read error. The V gene is TRBV5-1, the J gene TRBJ2-5; D is uncertain. This CDR3 comprises 16 residues. Germline V gene data show CDR1 as SGHRS and CDR2 as YFSETQ. CDR3 in amino acids: CASSLMGRQHQGTQYF. The CDR3 region has the DNA TGCGCCAGCAGCTTGATGGGCAGACAACACCAAGGGACCCAGTACTTC.

The chain carries TRBV28 and TRBJ2-7; 12 nucleotides match TRBD2. V lost 5 bases to trimming and J lost 6 bases; unmatched junction nucleotides: 8. The CDR3 has 15 amino acids. Per the germline V gene, CDR1 is MDHEN and CDR2 is SYDVKM. CDR3 bases: TGTGCCAGCAGTGGATCTAGCGGGAGGGGAGGCGAGCAGTACTTC. It codes for CASSGSSGRGGEQYF.

This clonotype has ten or more counts. The chain couples TRBV24-1 to TRBJ2-2, with 7 positions matching TRBD1. V lost 5 bases, J lost 3 bases, and 2 bases stayed unmatched. Germline assignment: CDR1 KGHDR and CDR2 SFDVKD. CDR3 size: 14 residues. The CDR3 coding sequence is TGTGCCACCAGTGGGACAGGCTACACCGGGGAGCTGTTTTTT. This translates into CATSGTGYTGELFF.

This clonotype was detected ten times or more. The chain has TRBV5-1 and TRBJ2-2; tentatively, D is TRBD2 (5 bases). The CDR3 totals 15 residues. CDR1 SGHRS and CDR2 YFSETQ come from the germline V gene. V gave up 6 bases and J gave up 0 bases, with 12 bases separating them. The CDR3 DNA sequence: TGCGCCAGCACGTCTTGGACTGCGAACACCGGGGAGCTGTTTTTT. Translated, it gives CASTSWTANTGELFF. Full variable domain (rest looked up from reference TRBV5-1 and TRBJ2-2): KAGVTQTPRYLIKTRGQQVTLSCSPISGHRSVSWYQQTPGQGLQFLFEYFSETQRNKGNFPGRFSGRQFSNSRSEMNVSTLELGDSALYLCASTSWTANTGELFFGEGSRLTVL.

For the CDR3, the DNA is TGTGCCAGCGGTCCGTCCGGGACAGGGGCCTACTATGGCTACACCTTC. This encodes CASGPSGTGAYYGYTF. The chain employs TRBV28 and TRBJ1-2; TRBD1 agrees at 10 bases. The CDR3 spans 16 residues. Germline V gene lookup returns CDR1 MDHEN and CDR2 SYDVKM. V was clipped by 8 bases and J by 3 bases; unmatched bases: 12.

This clonotype was seen ten or more times. CDR3 bases: TGTGCCAGCAGCCTTACCGCGGAGACCCAGTACTTC. Amino acid sequence: CASSLTAETQYF. This chain joins TRBV13 and TRBJ2-5; D unresolved. The germline CDR1 and CDR2 sequences are PRHDT and FYEKMQ (reference sequence). There are 12 residues in the CDR3. Trimming shortened V by 5 bases and J by 5 bases, and 9 bases separated the two germline ends.

This clonotype was observed many times. CDR3 in DNA: TGCAGTGCCGAACCACAGGGATTCTATGGCTACACCTTC. This gives the protein CSAEPQGFYGYTF. This chain links TRBV20-1 with TRBJ1-2, with D maybe TRBD1 (6 bases). CDR3 size: 13 residues. Germline V gene data show CDR1 as DFQATT and CDR2 as SNEGSKA (reference sequence). Trimming pared 6 bases from V and 4 bases from J, leaving 15 bases between.

The table lists this clonotype with many counts. The chain uses TRBV29-1 and TRBJ1-1, with D maybe TRBD1 (5 bases). This CDR3 contains 12 residues. V shed 2 bases and J shed 5 bases, with 9 bases lying between them. Germline V gene sequence: CDR1 SQVTM, CDR2 ANQGSEA. In DNA, the CDR3 is TGCAGCGTTGAACGAGGGGAGACTGAAGCTTTCTTT. It yields the protein CSVERGETEAFF.

This clonotype was seen repeatedly, ten times or more. This chain joins TRBV20-1 and TRBJ2-2; no reliable D call. The CDR3 loop spans 15 amino acids. With 0 bases removed from V and 4 bases from J, the gap between germline ends came to 12 bases. CDR1 is DFQATT, CDR2 SNEGSKA, per germline (reference sequence). For the CDR3, the DNA is TGCAGTGCTAGAGAAACGGCCGGCGGCACCGGGGAGCTGTTTTTT. Translation: CSARETAGGTGELFF.

In this sample, this clonotype turned up many times. The chain joins TRBV7-9 to TRBJ2-2; D call uncertain. Trimming took 1 base from V and 13 from J, leaving 10 bases between them. The CDR3 extends over 12 amino acids. Germline values: CDR1 SEHNR, CDR2 FQNEAQ (reference sequence). CDR3 amino acids: CASSLGQMALFF. CDR3 bases: TGTGCCAGCAGCTTAGGCCAAATGGCGCTGTTTTTT.

This clonotype was observed at least ten times. This chain's CDR3 is CASSLTGLAGEGQFF. CDR3 DNA sequence: TGTGCCAGCAGCTTGACGGGACTAGCGGGAGAAGGGCAGTTCTTC. The chain combines TRBV12-3 or TRBV12-4 with TRBJ2-1, with 14 bases matching TRBD2. V gave up 6 bases and J gave up 12 bases; unmatched junction bases: 10. The CDR3 extends over 15 amino acids.

This clonotype was seen at least ten times. The gene calls are TRBV7-2 and TRBJ1-5, with 9 bases that match TRBD1. This CDR3 region has 16 residues. Germline V lookup: CDR1 SGHTA, CDR2 FQGNSA. Trimming removed 4 bases from V and 5 bases from J; junction bases left unmatched: 9. CDR3 bases: TGTGCCAGCAGCTACCGCCCGGGACAGGGCGATCAGCCCCAGCATTTT. It yields the protein CASSYRPGQGDQPQHF.

The V and J genes are TRBV5-5 and TRBJ2-1; D gene uncertain. Trimming removed 1 base at V and 5 bases at J, with 13 bases between. The CDR3 spans 15 residues. Germline CDR1 and CDR2: SGHKS and YYEKEE (reference sequence). The CDR3 loop reads CASSLLGIPDNEQFF. As DNA, the CDR3 is TGTGCCAGCAGCTTGTTGGGAATACCTGACAATGAGCAGTTCTTC.

V gene TRBV12-3 or TRBV12-4 combines with J gene TRBJ2-1; 12 nucleotides line up with TRBD2. Germline trimming cut 6 bases from V and 12 bases from J; bases unmatched to any gene: 15. The CDR3 loop spans 16 amino acids. The chain's CDR3 is CASSLRTSGKVGGQFF. The CDR3 DNA reads as TGTGCCAGCAGCCTACGGACTAGCGGGAAGGTCGGCGGGCAGTTCTTC.

This clonotype showed up many times. The rearrangement links TRBV12-3 or TRBV12-4 to TRBJ1-1; no definite D call. The CDR3 sequence is 14 residues long. The ends were cut back, 7 bases at V and 1 base at J, with 13 bases in the middle. CDR3: CASTRWGSNTEAFF. CDR3 in DNA: TGTGCCAGCACCCGGTGGGGTTCGAACACTGAAGCTTTCTTT.